Listed below are T cell receptor beta chains from one sample, sequenced in a study of T cell repertoires in cytomegalovirus infection. TCRdb itself ran the reads through MiXCR, one entry per CDR3 protein. The sample contains nearly 550,000 distinct CDR3 sequences, about 15% of which appear only once. The source material was CD8+ T cells from PBMCs. The receptor set was obtained from a human donor in good health (CMV status not recorded). Some clones in this sample may be carry-over from other donors' samples. Each CDR3 is given with its conserved first and last residue. D genes are given only for firm matches. The size of a clone is reported for some rows only, either as once, few or many, or as a class for expanded clones.

j_call,clone_size,d_call,v_call,cdr3_nt,cdr3_aa
TRBJ2-3,many,TRBD2,TRBV7-3,TGTGCCAGCAGTTTCTTAGCGGGACCTACAGATACGCAGTATTTT,CASSFLAGPTDTQYF
TRBJ1-2,few,TRBD1,TRBV9,TGTGCCAGCAGCCCCCCGACAGGGTTCAGGGGCTACACCTTC,CASSPPTGFRGYTF
TRBJ1-1,NA,NA,TRBV4-2,TGTGCCAGCAGCCGAGGAGGGATTAATGAAGCTTTCTTT,CASSRGGINEAFF
TRBJ2-5,many,NA,TRBV6-2/TRBV6-3,TGTGCCAGCATTCAAGGCGGGACAGTCCCCCTGGTCTGGCAAGAGACCCAGTACTTC,CASIQGGTVPLVWQETQYF
TRBJ2-1,NA,TRBD2,TRBV19,TGTGCCAGTTCCGGGGGGGCCTATGAGCAGTTCTTC,CASSGGAYEQFF
TRBJ2-7,many,NA,TRBV7-9,TGTGCCAGCAGCCCAGCAGGGCAGACCGAGCAGTACTTC,CASSPAGQTEQYF
TRBJ1-3,NA,NA,TRBV29-1,TGCAGCGTTGTCGGAGGCCCTGGAAACACCATATATTTT,CSVVGGPGNTIYF
TRBJ2-3,many,TRBD2,TRBV27,TGTGCCAGCAACCTTAGCGGGAGGCCCACAGATACGCAGTATTTT,CASNLSGRPTDTQYF
TRBJ2-1,NA,TRBD1,TRBV24-1,TGTGCCACCACCCCGGGACAGGGGGCAGCCAATGAGCAGTTCTTC,CATTPGQGAANEQFF
TRBJ1-1,many,NA,TRBV7-9,TGTGCCAGCAGCTGGGATCCCGGGAGAGAAGCTTTCTTT,CASSWDPGREAFF